This passage covers 27 T cell receptor beta chains from one sample sequenced in a study of shared clonotypes between healthy human individuals. Assay used: immunoSEQ multiplex PCR; TCRdb lists only in-frame clones, some missing. The sample shows 850,000 to 1,200,000 clones, approximately 70% of them seen only once. Material for sequencing was memory CD4+ T cells sorted from blood. Regarding subset: CD45RA-negative fraction. The source is a man younger than 35 in good health.

As for this clone: The junction and the germline gene differ at one end; a read error may be behind it. CDR3 loop: CASSYGGSSNSPLHF. CDR3 in DNA: TGTGCCAGCAGTTACGGGGGCTCCTCTAATTCACCCCTCCACTTT. The rearrangement links TRBV6-5 to TRBJ1-6; a weak D match, TRBD1 (6 bases). The CDR3 is made up of 15 amino acids. The germline CDR1 and CDR2 sequences are MNHEY and SVGAGI.

This clone has just one count. J is TRBJ1-6 and V is TRBV7-9; 9 bases line up with TRBD1. CDR3 size: 14 residues. The germline CDR1 and CDR2 sequences are SEHNR and FQNEAQ (reference sequence). V shed 5 bases and J 7 bases; nucleotides not matched to a gene: 3. As DNA, the CDR3 is TGTGCCAGCAGCCGGACAGGGGACAATTCACCCCTCCACTTT. It encodes CASSRTGDNSPLHF.

The gene calls are TRBV7-2 and TRBJ2-1; 9 bases are shared with TRBD2. This CDR3 has 19 amino acids. The V gene end was trimmed by 1 base and the J gene end by 5 bases; junction bases not matched to a gene: 15. CDR1 and CDR2 (germline): SGHTA, FQGNSA. CDR3 residues: CASSLDPKAGGSRNNEQFF. Written as DNA, the CDR3 is TGTGCCAGCAGCTTAGACCCGAAAGCGGGAGGCTCCAGGAACAATGAGCAGTTCTTC.

In the case of this clone: Other DNA sequences in this sample translate to the same CDR3. The rearrangement joins TRBV5-1 to TRBJ2-1; TRBD1 matches 8 bases. The J segment lost 1 base and the V segment lost 4 bases, leaving 4 bases of the junction unmatched. Germline-derived CDR1 and CDR2 are SGHRS and YFSETQ. The CDR3 loop spans 15 amino acids. The CDR3 protein is CASSRGQVSYNEQFF. CDR3 coding DNA: TGCGCCAGCAGCAGGGGACAGGTTTCCTACAATGAGCAGTTCTTC.

This chain uses TRBV18 with TRBJ1-1; D unclear. The CDR3 covers 12 residues. Trimming shortened V by 5 bases and J by 1 base, and 5 bases separated the two germline ends. Germline assignment: CDR1 KGHSH and CDR2 LQKENI. DNA for the CDR3: TGTGCCAGCTCATATGGGAACACTGAAGCTTTCTTT. Translating it yields CASSYGNTEAFF.

This chain connects TRBV4-3 to TRBJ1-1; D gene uncertain. CDR1 LGHNA and CDR2 YSLEER come from the germline V gene. This CDR3 has 14 amino acids. The V gene lost 4 bases and the J gene lost 0 bases, with 9 bases spanning the gap. Written as DNA, the CDR3 is TGCGCCAGCAGCCGCGGACCGGTGAACACTGAAGCTTTCTTT. Translated, it gives CASSRGPVNTEAFF.

V gene TRBV7-2 combines with J gene TRBJ2-7; D unclear. The V end lost 5 bases, the J end lost 3 bases, and 20 bases lay between the germline ends. The CDR3 sequence is 16 residues long. In germline, CDR1 is SGHTA, CDR2 FQGNSA. DNA for the CDR3: TGTGCCAGCAGCCTGGCCCTGGGCGGAGCCGGCTACGAGCAGTACTTC. Its protein is CASSLALGGAGYEQYF.

This clone came up once. The chain combines TRBV15 with TRBJ2-4; tentative D call: TRBD1 (5 bases). The CDR3 spans 13 residues. The V end lost 0 bases, the J end lost 10 bases, and 10 bases lay between the germline ends. CDR1 is LNHNV and CDR2 is YYDKDF in the germline V gene (reference sequence). In DNA, the CDR3 is TGTGCCACCAGCAGAGATAAGAAGGGGATTCAGTACTTC. Translation: CATSRDKKGIQYF.

The chain is built from TRBV5-1 and TRBJ2-1; 9 bases are a match to TRBD2. The CDR3 runs to 14 residues. Trimming removed 7 bases from V and 5 bases from J; junction bases left unmatched: 7. The V gene's germline CDR1 is SGHRS and CDR2 YFSETQ. The CDR3 DNA follows: TGCGCCAGCGATTTGAGCGGGAGGAACAATGAGCAGTTCTTC. Its translation: CASDLSGRNNEQFF.

The rearrangement links TRBV6-1 to TRBJ1-5; possible D gene TRBD1, 6 bases. Trimming took 0 bases from V and 2 from J, leaving 14 bases between them. CDR3 length: 17 residues. CDR1 is MNHNS and CDR2 is SASEGT in the germline V gene. CDR3 residues: CASSEAGGAFRNQPQHF. For the CDR3, the DNA is TGTGCCAGCAGTGAAGCTGGGGGGGCGTTTCGCAATCAGCCCCAGCATTTT.

A single count supports this clone. J is TRBJ2-2 and V is TRBV18; D gene uncertain. The CDR3 runs to 13 residues. V gave up 4 bases and J gave up 1 base, with 4 bases separating them. In germline, CDR1 is KGHSH, CDR2 LQKENI. For the CDR3, the DNA is TGTGCCAGCTCACTGAAGAACACCGGGGAGCTGTTTTTT. As protein: CASSLKNTGELFF.

The chain uses TRBV6-1 and TRBJ1-2, with D perhaps TRBD1 (5 bases). In germline, CDR1 is MNHNS, CDR2 SASEGT. V lost 1 base and J 6 bases, leaving 15 bases between the germline ends. The length of the CDR3 is 15 residues. CDR3 nucleotides: TGTGCCAGCAGTGAAGTCGAGGGGCCTTACGATGGCTACACCTTC. Translating gives CASSEVEGPYDGYTF.

The table lists this clone with a few counts. Here the CDR3 reads CASSRAGVLPGANVLTF. The CDR3 DNA is TGTGCCAGCAGCCGGGCAGGGGTACTTCCTGGGGCCAACGTCCTGACTTTC. This chain uses TRBV5-4 with TRBJ2-6; D is possibly TRBD1 (6 bases). V lost 4 bases and J lost 2, with 16 bases in between. The CDR3 extends over 17 amino acids. Germline CDR1 reads SGHNT; CDR2 reads YYREEE (reference sequence).

The chain is built from TRBV10-2 and TRBJ2-1; possibly TRBD1 for D (5 bases). The V gene's germline CDR1 is WSHSY and CDR2 SAAADI. V was cut by 6 bases and J by 4 bases, with 7 bases left in between. The CDR3 loop spans 12 amino acids. In nucleotides, the CDR3 is TGCGCCAGCAGCCCAGGGTACAATGAGCAGTTCTTC. Its protein product is CASSPGYNEQFF.

The V gene is TRBV21-1, the J gene TRBJ1-1; TRBD1, as called in the table, went unchecked against the DNA. TRBV21-1 has pseudogene status. The CDR3 runs to 11 residues. The CDR3: CASSGVTEAFF. The CDR3 nucleotides are TGTGCCAGCTCAGGGGTAACTGAAGCTTTCTTT.

This clone was found once. A read error may explain this, as a much larger clone is one base away. CDR3 sequence: CASSLDSGELFF. As DNA, the CDR3 is TGTGCCAGCAGCTTAGACTCCGGGGAGCTGTTTTTT. This sequence joins TRBV11-2 and TRBJ2-2; D unclear. Germline CDR1 reads SGHAT; CDR2 reads FQNNGV. V was cut by 0 bases and J by 6 bases, with 2 bases left in between. The length of the CDR3 is 12 residues.

The V and J genes are TRBV28 and TRBJ1-2, with TRBD1 as a possible D gene (6 bases). Germline-derived CDR1 and CDR2 are MDHEN and SYDVKM. The CDR3 contains 15 residues. Trimming cost V 2 bases and J 0 bases, with 10 bases left between them. Here the CDR3 DNA reads TGTGCCAGCAGTTTAGGGGGCCGGACTAACTATGGCTACACCTTC. Amino acids: CASSLGGRTNYGYTF.

The V call is TRBV10-2, the J call TRBJ2-7, with D perhaps being TRBD1 or TRBD2 (5 bases each). This CDR3 is 13 amino acids long. V shed 6 bases and J shed 4 bases, with 13 bases lying between them. Per the germline V gene, CDR1 is WSHSY and CDR2 is SAAADI. The CDR3 DNA reads as TGCGCCAGCAGGTCGGGACCGTCATACGAGCAGTACTTC. Translation gives CASRSGPSYEQYF.

This clone showed up many times. This rearrangement joins TRBV6-6 to TRBJ2-7; D is undetermined. The germline V gene has CDR1 MNHNY and CDR2 SVGAGI (reference sequence). This CDR3 region has 12 residues. Trimming shortened V by 5 bases and J by 0 bases, and 5 bases separated the two germline ends. This CDR3 reads CASSPHSYEQYF. CDR3 coding DNA: TGTGCCAGCAGTCCGCACTCCTACGAGCAGTACTTC.

This sequence joins TRBV10-3 and TRBJ2-2, with 12 bases that match TRBD2. The germline gives CDR1 ENHRY, CDR2 SYGVKD. This CDR3 spans 16 amino acids. With 8 bases clipped from V and 4 bases from J, the junction kept 8 bases outside the gene matches. This CDR3 reads CAIQTGLAGPTGELFF. DNA for the CDR3: TGTGCCATCCAAACGGGACTAGCGGGCCCCACCGGGGAGCTGTTTTTT.

The J gene is TRBJ2-4, the V gene TRBV13; D unclear. V lost 4 bases to trimming and J lost 6 bases, with 13 bases between them. In germline, CDR1 is PRHDT, CDR2 FYEKMQ (reference sequence). The length of the CDR3 is 14 residues. The CDR3 loop reads CASSSSPGINIQYF. CDR3 nucleotide sequence: TGTGCCAGCAGCTCTTCGCCGGGTATAAACATTCAGTACTTC.

This chain connects TRBV2 to TRBJ1-2; the match to TRBD1 covers 8 bases. This CDR3 has 15 amino acids. Germline V gene data show CDR1 as SNHLY and CDR2 as FYNNEI. V lost 6 bases and J lost 3; bases outside the gene matches: 9. The CDR3 here is CASRGQVGMDYGYTF. The CDR3 DNA follows: TGTGCCAGCAGGGGACAGGTGGGAATGGACTATGGCTACACCTTC. Supplemented by reference TRBV2 and TRBJ1-2, the full variable domain reads EPEVTQTPSHQVTQMGQEVILRCVPISNHLYFYWYRQILGQKVEFLVSFYNNEISEKSEIFDDQFSVERPDGSNFTLKIRSTKLEDSAMYFCASRGQVGMDYGYTFGSGTRLTVV.

This rearrangement joins TRBV30 to TRBJ2-5; D might be TRBD2 (5 bases). The V end lost 4 bases, the J end lost 5 bases, and 11 bases lay between the germline ends. Germline CDR1 is GTSNPN and CDR2 is SVGIG (reference sequence). This CDR3 is 12 amino acids long. The CDR3 reads CAWNGGAETQYF. CDR3 in DNA: TGTGCCTGGAATGGAGGTGCGGAGACCCAGTACTTC.

V and J are TRBV30 and TRBJ2-3; 9 bases are a match to TRBD2. V dropped 0 bases and J dropped 2; count of bases not matched to a gene: 9. Germline lookup yields CDR1 GTSNPN and CDR2 SVGIG (reference sequence). The CDR3 is made up of 17 amino acids. This CDR3 reads CAWSVGQRGANTDTQYF. The CDR3 coding sequence is TGTGCCTGGAGTGTGGGCCAGCGGGGGGCAAACACAGATACGCAGTATTTT. The whole variable domain, remainder taken from reference TRBV30 and TRBJ2-3, is SQTIHQWPATLVQPVGSPLSLECTVEGTSNPNLYWYRQAAGRGLQLLFYSVGIGQISSEVPQNLSASRPQDRQFILSSKKLLLSDSGFYLCAWSVGQRGANTDTQYFGPGTRLTVL.

This clone came up a few times. The chain joins TRBV18 to TRBJ1-1; 7 nucleotides align to TRBD1. Germline CDR1 and CDR2: KGHSH and LQKENI. The CDR3 sequence is 13 residues long. The ends lost 1 base at V and 8 bases at J; junction bases unmatched: 4. CDR3 protein: CASSPLQGGEAFF. The CDR3 nucleotides are TGTGCCAGCTCACCACTCCAAGGGGGCGAAGCTTTCTTT.

This clone has a handful of counts. The chain joins TRBV27 to TRBJ1-6, with TRBD1 as a possible D gene (5 bases). V lost 1 base, J lost 7 bases, and 11 bases lay in between. The CDR3 runs to 15 residues. Per the germline V gene, CDR1 is MNHEY and CDR2 is SMNVEV (reference sequence). This CDR3 is CASSLYGTGNSPLHF. CDR3 DNA sequence: TGTGCCAGCAGTTTATATGGGACGGGGAATTCACCCCTCCACTTT.

As regards this clone: Other DNA sequences in this specimen translate into the identical CDR3. The rearrangement links TRBV6-5 to TRBJ1-3; unclear D gene. The V end was cut by 5 bases, the J end by 0 bases, with 11 bases between. CDR3 size: 15 residues. Germline loops: CDR1 MNHEY, CDR2 SVGAGI. The CDR3 DNA reads TGTGCCAGCAGTCCCGGACGGCTCTCTGGAAACACCATATATTTT. Amino acids: CASSPGRLSGNTIYF.